These 7 T cell receptor beta chains originate from one sample sequenced in a study of blood T cells in healthy people across ages. The use of a sample-barcoded 5' primer and a J-beta primer mix characterized a second PCR of roughly 7 to 12 cycles. TCRdb re-derived calls from the 5' RACE reads in MiXCR, one entry per CDR3 protein. The table includes fewer than 800,000 distinct CDR3 sequences, 32% detected once. Sequencing was performed on blood. All receptors come from a woman aged 80 or over in good health.

This rearrangement joins TRBV5-1 to TRBJ2-5, with D perhaps TRBD1 or TRBD2 (5 bases each). Per germline, CDR1 SGHRS and CDR2 YFSETQ. The CDR3 covers 15 residues. V was cut by 4 bases and J by 2 bases, with 15 bases left in between. In nucleotides, the CDR3 is TGCGCCAGCAGCCTAAGGGGCCGGGGTCAAGAGACCCAGTACTTC. Amino acid sequence: CASSLRGRGQETQYF.

This clonotype was detected only a few times. The rearrangement uses TRBV5-1 and TRBJ2-1; D assignment may be TRBD1 or TRBD2 (5 bases each). Trimming removed 1 base at V and 7 bases at J, with 9 bases between. CDR3 length: 13 residues. Germline V gene data show CDR1 as SGHRS and CDR2 as YFSETQ. CDR3 bases: TGCGCCAGCAGCTTGAGGTGGGGGAATGAGCAGTTCTTC. The encoded protein is CASSLRWGNEQFF.

The rearrangement joins TRBV27 to TRBJ2-2; 8 bases agree with TRBD1. CDR1 is MNHEY, CDR2 SMNVEV, per germline (reference sequence). This CDR3 comprises 15 residues. V gave up 3 bases and J gave up 6 bases; unmatched junction bases: 6. This CDR3 is CASSFMTGDAGELFF. CDR3 DNA: TGTGCCAGCAGTTTCATGACAGGGGACGCCGGGGAGCTGTTTTTT.

This clonotype has a count of ten or more. CDR3: CASSLTAHAYEQYF. The CDR3 DNA reads TGTGCCAGCAGCTTGACGGCTCATGCCTACGAGCAGTACTTC. J is TRBJ2-7 and V is TRBV5-5; D is unresolved. Germline loops: CDR1 SGHKS, CDR2 YYEKEE (reference sequence). V was clipped by 1 base and J by 2 bases, with 10 bases between them. This CDR3 has 14 amino acids. Together with reference TRBV5-5 and TRBJ2-7, the CDR3 gives the full variable domain: DAGVTQSPTHLIKTRGQQVTLRCSPISGHKSVSWYQQVLGQGPQFIFQYYEKEERGRGNFPDRFSARQFPNYSSELNVNALLLGDSALYLCASSLTAHAYEQYFGPGTRLTVT.

V gene TRBV5-5 combines with J gene TRBJ2-4, with 8 positions matching TRBD1. This CDR3 has 16 residues. CDR1 is SGHKS, CDR2 YYEKEE, per germline (reference sequence). Germline trimming cut 4 bases from V and 6 bases from J; bases unmatched to any gene: 12. The CDR3 bases are TGTGCCAGCAGCACCGGACAGGGAGTGGGAGGAAACATTCAGTACTTC. Translating gives CASSTGQGVGGNIQYF.

Comment on this clonotype: This may stem from a read error, because a much larger clone lies one nucleotide away. CDR3 protein: CASSQGRKETQFF. Written as DNA, the CDR3 is TGTGCCAGCAGCCAGGGACGGAAAGAGACCCAGTTCTTC. The rearrangement joins TRBV5-4 to TRBJ2-1; D tentatively fits TRBD1 or TRBD2 (5 bases each). CDR1 SGHNT and CDR2 YYREEE come from the germline V gene (reference sequence). The ends were cut back, 4 bases at V and 13 bases at J, with 18 bases in the middle. The CDR3 has 13 amino acids.

The chain is built from TRBV3-1 and TRBJ1-1, with D uncertain. V was pared by 4 bases and J by 3 bases, with 15 bases between. This CDR3 has 15 residues. The germline gives CDR1 LGHDT, CDR2 YNNKEL (reference sequence). DNA of the CDR3: TGTGCCAGCAGCCCCCACCCGATGGCGGACACTGAAGCTTTCTTT. Protein product: CASSPHPMADTEAFF. The variable domain in full, with the rest retrieved from reference TRBV3-1 and TRBJ1-1, is DTAVSQTPKYLVTQMGNDKSIKCEQNLGHDTMYWYKQDSKKFLKIMFSYNNKELIINETVPNRFSPKSPDKAHLNLHINSLELGDSAVYFCASSPHPMADTEAFFGQGTRLTVV.